The 32 T cell receptor beta chains below were found in one sample sequenced in a study of CD8+ T cells in alopecia areata. Sequencing used cDNA as its template, made by extracting RNA and reverse transcribing it. Some clones are missing from TCRdb's copy, which holds only in-frame ones; the method was immunoSEQ multiplex PCR. Altogether about 120,000 clones are present, around 53% being singletons, with the ten largest covering 0.46%. Stated treatment: oral pan-JAK inhibitor, 5-10 mg twice daily. The input for sequencing was CD4+ T cells sorted from blood, taken at week 4, from a patient treated with tofacitinib. The receptors were gathered from a human donor with alopecia areata.

This chain uses TRBV5-6 with TRBJ1-2; a possible D gene is TRBD1 (6 bases). The V end lost 4 bases, the J end lost 8 bases, and 12 bases lay between the germline ends. This CDR3 comprises 12 residues. CDR1 and CDR2 from the germline V gene are SGHDT and YYEEEE. The CDR3 spells CASSAQGRGYTF. Here the CDR3 DNA reads TGTGCCAGCAGCGCCCAGGGGAGGGGCTACACCTTC.

The CDR3 DNA is TGCAGCGATGCACAGGACACTAGCACAGATACGCAGTATTTT. Its protein product is CSDAQDTSTDTQYF. The gene calls are TRBV29-1 and TRBJ2-3; tentative D call: TRBD1 (5 bases). This CDR3 is built from 14 residues. V was pared by 7 bases and J by 0 bases, with 14 bases between. Germline CDR1 reads SQVTM; CDR2 reads ANQGSEA.

The chain links TRBV29-1 to TRBJ1-1; D is unclear. Germline assignment: CDR1 SQVTM and CDR2 ANQGSEA. V shed 4 bases and J shed 0 bases, with 9 bases lying between them. The CDR3 is 13 residues long. Here the CDR3 reads CSVARVLNTEAFF. CDR3 DNA sequence: TGCAGCGTTGCCCGGGTTCTGAACACTGAAGCTTTCTTT.

The chain is built from TRBV14 and TRBJ2-7, with D maybe TRBD1 (6 bases). V shed 3 bases and J shed 0 bases, with 12 bases lying between them. CDR3 length equals 15 residues. In germline, CDR1 is SGHDN, CDR2 FVKESK. In nucleotides, the CDR3 is TGTGCCAGCAGCCACAGGACAGCCGGCTCCTACGAGCAGTACTTC. Translating gives CASSHRTAGSYEQYF.

This sequence joins TRBV4-3 and TRBJ2-1; 7 bases align to TRBD2. The CDR3 has 16 amino acids. With 6 bases clipped from V and 5 bases from J, the junction kept 13 bases outside the gene matches. Germline CDR1 reads LGHNA; CDR2 reads YSLEER. CDR3: CASSPGGIGTNNEQFF. In DNA form, the CDR3 reads TGCGCCAGCAGTCCAGGAGGCATCGGGACTAACAATGAGCAGTTCTTC.

The J gene is TRBJ1-2, the V gene TRBV6-5; no clear D gene. CDR1 MNHEY and CDR2 SVGAGI come from the germline V gene. This CDR3 contains 11 residues. Trimming took 4 bases from V and 8 from J, leaving 8 bases between them. CDR3 region: CASSFQGGYTF. For the CDR3, the DNA is TGTGCCAGCAGTTTTCAAGGCGGCTACACCTTC.

This clone was detected only a few times. The chain joins TRBV5-5 to TRBJ2-3; D gene ambiguous. This CDR3 region has 11 residues. CDR1 SGHKS and CDR2 YYEKEE come from the germline V gene (reference sequence). V lost 0 bases and J lost 5, with 1 base in between. CDR3 bases: TGTGCCAGCAGCTTGGTAGATACGCAGTATTTT. This gives the protein CASSLVDTQYF.

This clone was recorded many times. The V call is TRBV7-2, the J call TRBJ2-1, with D maybe TRBD1 (6 bases). CDR3 size: 15 residues. The V gene lost 6 bases and the J gene lost 5 bases, with 17 bases spanning the gap. Germline CDR1 and CDR2: SGHTA and FQGNSA. In DNA, the CDR3 is TGTGCCAGCAGGTCTCAGGGGTCCGGAAACAATGAGCAGTTCTTC. As protein: CASRSQGSGNNEQFF.

The CDR3 reads CAWSVRGRGSNQPQHF. The CDR3 nucleotides read TGTGCCTGGAGTGTACGGGGGCGCGGGAGCAATCAGCCCCAGCATTTT. This chain connects TRBV30 to TRBJ1-5; D perhaps matches TRBD1 (6 bases). CDR1 is GTSNPN, CDR2 SVGIG, per germline (reference sequence). The CDR3 is 16 amino acids. The germline V and J ends were trimmed by 0 bases and 1 base, with 13 bases remaining between them.

This chain uses TRBV30 with TRBJ1-1; TRBD1 matches at 7 bases. The germline CDR1 and CDR2 sequences are GTSNPN and SVGIG (reference sequence). There are 15 residues in the CDR3. V gave up 3 bases and J gave up 3 bases; unmatched junction bases: 10. The CDR3 DNA reads as TGTGCCTGGAGGCCCCCGACAGGGTGGGACACTGAAGCTTTCTTT. Encoded protein: CAWRPPTGWDTEAFF.

The sample holds a few counts of this clone. The rearrangement links TRBV5-1 to TRBJ1-1; tentatively, D is TRBD1 (5 bases). The CDR3 consists of 14 residues. V lost 4 bases and J 0 bases, leaving 10 bases between the germline ends. Looked up from germline, CDR1 is SGHRS and CDR2 is YFSETQ. This CDR3 is CASSGDSMNTEAFF. Here the CDR3 DNA reads TGCGCCAGCAGCGGGGACTCCATGAACACTGAAGCTTTCTTT.

This clone was recorded a few times. The chain has TRBV29-1 and TRBJ1-2; D unresolved. Trimming pared 5 bases from V and 4 bases from J, leaving 20 bases between. CDR3 length: 15 amino acids. Germline V gene lookup returns CDR1 SQVTM and CDR2 ANQGSEA. CDR3 residues: CSVQAGGGSGYGYTF. The CDR3 nucleotides read TGCAGCGTTCAGGCCGGCGGAGGGTCTGGCTATGGCTACACCTTC.

This clone was detected a few times. The chain combines TRBV29-1 with TRBJ2-1; weak D call: TRBD2 (6 bases). The V end lost 4 bases, the J end lost 7 bases, and 11 bases lay between the germline ends. From germline, CDR1 is SQVTM and CDR2 ANQGSEA. The CDR3 sequence is 12 residues long. CDR3 DNA: TGCAGCGTTGGGAGGGCCGAGAATGAGCAGTTCTTC. Protein sequence: CSVGRAENEQFF.

A single count supports this clone. This chain connects TRBV19 to TRBJ1-2, with D possibly matching TRBD1 (6 bases). CDR3 size: 14 residues. V was shortened by 7 bases and J by 0 bases, with 12 bases between the two germline ends. Germline loops: CDR1 LNHDA, CDR2 SQIVND (reference sequence). The CDR3 sequence is CASTSDSANYGYTF. The CDR3 coding sequence is TGTGCCAGTACCTCGGACAGCGCTAACTATGGCTACACCTTC.

This chain connects TRBV6-5 to TRBJ2-7; D is undetermined. The CDR3 sequence is 16 residues long. Germline CDR1 and CDR2: MNHEY and SVGAGI. The V and J ends lost 0 bases and 0 bases respectively, with 12 bases between them. In DNA, the CDR3 is TGTGCCAGCAGTTACTCCCTCCTCACAGCCTCCTACGAGCAGTACTTC. Encoded protein: CASSYSLLTASYEQYF.

V usage is TRBV25-1 and J usage is TRBJ2-3, with 12 bases fitting TRBD2. The CDR3 runs to 13 residues. The V gene's germline CDR1 is MGHDK and CDR2 SYGVNS. Trimming at V came to 8 bases and at J to 6 bases, leaving 3 bases not matched to a gene. The CDR3 coding sequence is TGTGCCAGCGCTAGCGGGGGGGGCGATACGCAGTATTTT. Translated, it gives CASASGGGDTQYF. Full variable domain (rest looked up from reference TRBV25-1 and TRBJ2-3): EADIYQTPRYLVIGTGKKITLECSQTMGHDKMYWYQQDPGMELHLIHYSYGVNSTEKGDLSSESTVSRIRTEHFPLTLESARPSHTSQYLCASASGGGDTQYFGPGTRLTVL.

The gene calls are TRBV20-1 and TRBJ2-1, with D hard to call. Germline CDR1 and CDR2: DFQATT and SNEGSKA (reference sequence). The length of the CDR3 is 8 residues. The CDR3 DNA is TGCAGCCTCCCTGGGCAGTTCTTC. Translating it yields CSLPGQFF.

In this sample, this clone turned up a few times. V usage is TRBV5-1 and J usage is TRBJ2-2; the D is unclear. Trimming took 0 bases from V and 11 from J, leaving 11 bases between them. CDR1 is SGHRS, CDR2 YFSETQ, per germline. This CDR3 spans 13 amino acids. CDR3 protein: CASSLAESVELFF. The CDR3 DNA reads TGCGCCAGCAGCTTGGCAGAGTCGGTTGAGCTGTTTTTT.

V is TRBV5-1 and J is TRBJ1-2; D possibly corresponds to TRBD1 (6 bases). Germline lookup yields CDR1 SGHRS and CDR2 YFSETQ. Trimming left V 0 bases short and J 7 bases short, with 16 bases between. This CDR3 region has 15 residues. The CDR3 coding sequence is TGCGCCAGCAGCTTGGAAGGCAGGGGATCCTCTGGCTACACCTTC. Amino acids: CASSLEGRGSSGYTF.

This clone was picked up a small number of times. The chain uses TRBV9 and TRBJ1-1; D possibly corresponds to TRBD1 (6 bases). CDR1 is SGDLS, CDR2 YYNGEE, per germline. V gave up 0 bases and J gave up 0 bases, with 15 bases separating them. CDR3 length: 17 amino acids. The CDR3 bases are TGTGCCAGCAGCGTAGGAATTGTGGGGGCCATGAACACTGAAGCTTTCTTT. Translating it yields CASSVGIVGAMNTEAFF.

The chain's CDR3 is CASSPTGRNTEAFF. The CDR3 nucleotides read TGCGCCAGCAGTCCGACGGGCCGAAACACTGAAGCTTTCTTT. The rearrangement uses TRBV5-1 and TRBJ1-1, with D uncertain. This CDR3 is built from 14 residues. Germline V CDR1 and CDR2: SGHRS, YFSETQ. The ends were cut back, 5 bases at V and 2 bases at J, with 13 bases in the middle. Drawing the rest from reference TRBV5-1 and TRBJ1-1, the complete variable domain is KAGVTQTPRYLIKTRGQQVTLSCSPISGHRSVSWYQQTPGQGLQFLFEYFSETQRNKGNFPGRFSGRQFSNSRSEMNVSTLELGDSALYLCASSPTGRNTEAFFGQGTRLTVV.

A note on this clone: Being one base from a much bigger clone, this may be a read error. This chain links TRBV9 with TRBJ1-2; 7 nucleotides agree with TRBD1. The germline V gene has CDR1 SGDLS and CDR2 YYNGEE. The CDR3 length is 13 residues. V gave up 4 bases and J gave up 3 bases; unmatched junction bases: 3. CDR3 sequence: CASSPQGDYGYTF. CDR3 coding DNA: TGTGCCAGCAGCCCTCAGGGGGACTATGGCTACACCTTC.

As concerns this clone: Within the sample, other DNA sequences also encode this same CDR3. The CDR3 loop is CASSLAAGRRTGELFF. The CDR3 nucleotides are TGCGCCAGCAGCTTGGCAGCAGGGCGCCGCACCGGGGAGCTGTTTTTT. The chain employs TRBV5-1 and TRBJ2-2; D possibly corresponds to TRBD1 (5 bases). CDR1 is SGHRS, CDR2 YFSETQ, per germline. The CDR3 runs to 16 residues. V lost 0 bases and J lost 4, with 13 bases in between.

The V gene is TRBV11-2, the J gene TRBJ1-2, with D possibly TRBD1 on 6 matching bases. The CDR3 is made up of 13 amino acids. Germline V gene lookup returns CDR1 SGHAT and CDR2 FQNNGV. The germline V and J ends were trimmed by 3 bases and 6 bases, with 11 bases remaining between them. CDR3 nucleotide sequence: TGTGCCAGCAGCTTCCGGGCAGGGGATGGCTACACCTTC. It encodes CASSFRAGDGYTF.

This chain connects TRBV25-1 to TRBJ2-5, with 11 nucleotides matching TRBD2. The CDR3 spans 18 residues. V lost 3 bases to trimming and J lost 4 bases; unmatched junction nucleotides: 13. CDR1 MGHDK and CDR2 SYGVNS come from the germline V gene. The CDR3 DNA reads as TGTGCCAGCAGTGATGGTATAGCGGGAGGGGGAATCGCAGAGACCCAGTACTTC. This gives the protein CASSDGIAGGGIAETQYF.

This clone has more than one count but fewer than ten. V and J are TRBV18 and TRBJ1-1; the match to TRBD1 covers 8 bases. V shed 5 bases and J 6 bases; nucleotides not matched to a gene: 2. CDR3 length: 12 amino acids. Germline V CDR1 and CDR2: KGHSH, LQKENI. CDR3 sequence (DNA): TGTGCCAGCTCATCACAGGGGGCTGAAGCTTTCTTT. Residues: CASSSQGAEAFF.

V gene TRBV30 combines with J gene TRBJ1-1, with D possibly being TRBD1 (5 bases). The CDR3 sequence is 13 residues long. V was clipped by 8 bases and J by 5 bases, with 18 bases between them. Germline-derived CDR1 and CDR2 are GTSNPN and SVGIG (reference sequence). CDR3 protein: CARWGLGDTEAFF. The CDR3 bases are TGTGCCCGCTGGGGACTGGGAGATACTGAAGCTTTCTTT.

This clone has more than one count but fewer than ten. The V and J genes are TRBV25-1 and TRBJ2-2; the match to TRBD1 covers 7 bases. This CDR3 has 15 amino acids. CDR1 and CDR2 (germline): MGHDK, SYGVNS. V dropped 3 bases and J dropped 0; count of bases not matched to a gene: 1. CDR3 residues: CASSEGTANTGELFF. CDR3 in DNA: TGTGCCAGCAGTGAGGGGACAGCGAACACCGGGGAGCTGTTTTTT.

The rearrangement links TRBV5-1 to TRBJ2-7, with D possibly matching TRBD2 (5 bases). Trimming pared 2 bases from V and 2 bases from J, leaving 14 bases between. Germline V lookup: CDR1 SGHRS, CDR2 YFSETQ. CDR3 size: 15 residues. The CDR3 is CASSFLERAPYEQYF. DNA of the CDR3: TGCGCCAGCAGCTTCCTTGAGAGGGCCCCCTACGAGCAGTACTTC. Full variable domain (remainder filled in from reference TRBV5-1 and TRBJ2-7): KAGVTQTPRYLIKTRGQQVTLSCSPISGHRSVSWYQQTPGQGLQFLFEYFSETQRNKGNFPGRFSGRQFSNSRSEMNVSTLELGDSALYLCASSFLERAPYEQYFGPGTRLTVT.

The gene calls are TRBV4-1 and TRBJ2-1; D might be TRBD1 or TRBD2, each matching 6 bases. The CDR3 length is 20 residues. With 0 bases removed from V and 0 bases from J, the gap between germline ends came to 21 bases. Germline V CDR1 and CDR2: MGHRA, YSYEKL. The DNA for the CDR3 is TGCGCCAGCAGCCAAGATCGAGTCTTTAGGGGGGCGGGCTCCTACAATGAGCAGTTCTTC. Translation gives CASSQDRVFRGAGSYNEQFF.

The table lists this clone with a few counts. The junction differs from germline at one of its ends, possibly a read error. The V and J genes are TRBV4-1 and TRBJ1-2; D is ambiguous. The CDR3 covers 12 residues. Germline CDR1 and CDR2: MGHRA and YSYEKL. CDR3 DNA sequence: TGTGCCAGCAGCCAAGGGAGGAATGGCTACACCTTC. This encodes CASSQGRNGYTF.

This rearrangement joins TRBV5-1 to TRBJ2-5; possibly TRBD1 for D (6 bases). Trimming shortened V by 4 bases and J by 2 bases, and 18 bases separated the two germline ends. Germline V gene data show CDR1 as SGHRS and CDR2 as YFSETQ. This CDR3 contains 16 residues. The CDR3 loop is CASSTQGPRGQETQYF. CDR3 in DNA: TGCGCCAGCAGCACCCAGGGGCCTAGGGGGCAAGAGACCCAGTACTTC.